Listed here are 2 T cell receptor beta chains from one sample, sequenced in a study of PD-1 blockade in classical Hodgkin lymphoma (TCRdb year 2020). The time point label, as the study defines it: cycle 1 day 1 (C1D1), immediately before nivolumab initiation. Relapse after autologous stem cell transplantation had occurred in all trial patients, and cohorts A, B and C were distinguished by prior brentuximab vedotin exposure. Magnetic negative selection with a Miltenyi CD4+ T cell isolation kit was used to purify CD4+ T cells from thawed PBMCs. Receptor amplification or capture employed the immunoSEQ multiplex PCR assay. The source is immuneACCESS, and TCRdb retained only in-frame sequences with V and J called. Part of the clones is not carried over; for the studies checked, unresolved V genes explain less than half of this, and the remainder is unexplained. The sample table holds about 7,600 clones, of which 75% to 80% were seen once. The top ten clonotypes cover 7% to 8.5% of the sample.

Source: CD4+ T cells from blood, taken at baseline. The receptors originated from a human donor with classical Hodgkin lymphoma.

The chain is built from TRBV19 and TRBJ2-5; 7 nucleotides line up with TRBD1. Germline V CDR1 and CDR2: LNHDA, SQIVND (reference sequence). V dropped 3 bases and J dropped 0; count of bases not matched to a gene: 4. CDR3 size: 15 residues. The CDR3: CASSMGDSDQETQYF. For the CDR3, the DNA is TGTGCCAGTAGTATGGGGGACAGTGACCAAGAGACCCAGTACTTC.

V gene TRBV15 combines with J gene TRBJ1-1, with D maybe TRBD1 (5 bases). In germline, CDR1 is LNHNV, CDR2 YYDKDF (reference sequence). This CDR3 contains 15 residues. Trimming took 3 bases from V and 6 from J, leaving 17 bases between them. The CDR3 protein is CATSRLGASGPEAFF. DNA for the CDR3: TGTGCCACCAGCAGGTTAGGGGCTAGTGGGCCTGAAGCTTTCTTT.